The subject of this entry is one TCR beta chain. The antigen it binds to is not known. Base qualities are not recorded, but no much larger clone differs from it by a single base. Enrolling through a virtual design, the prospective study's participants ranged in age from about 18 to 89 years and lived across roughly 23 United States geographic areas. Cohort assignment in the prospective study relied on participant-reported clinical history from a screening survey and a study questionnaire. Mobile phlebotomists in the prospective study collected whole blood, serum and a nasopharyngeal or oropharyngeal swab from every participant. Additional blood draws and questionnaires over an approximately 2-month period could optionally be provided by prospective study participants. Blood samples from the prospective study were shipped frozen or at room temperature prior to DNA extraction. TCRbeta CDR3 regions were amplified from genomic DNA using the immunoSEQ Assay, a bias-controlled multiplex PCR. On the authors' methods: The number of nucleated cells in each sample was estimated by amplification of reference gene primers within the assay. To quantify the absolute abundance of each unique TCRbeta CDR3 rearrangement, sequence reads were collapsed and filtered. For each sample, productive Simpson clonality was calculated as the square root of Simpson's diversity index across productive rearrangements. TCRdb provides this immuneACCESS table in a form limited to in-frame rearrangements. Some clones are lacking; in checked studies, under half of them reflect an unresolved V gene, and why the rest are absent is not known. That table is the source of V, J and clone size, and D and trimming were worked out from the DNA. This sample comprises roughly 200,000 clones, roughly 83% of them detected only once. Of the sample, around 6% is held by the ten largest clones.

This entry is derived from a study of blood T cell repertoires in COVID-19 (TCRdb year 2020). In terms of the full investigation: The collaborator samples originated in the United States, Italy and Spain and spanned the acute and convalescent phases of COVID-19. The prospective study material was composed of cDNA or gDNA derived from T cells, B-cell-depleted T cells, or PBMCs. Samples came from the ongoing ImmuneRACE study (first 160 participants) plus 1,254 subjects from 6 global collaborators. The repertoires were made available in a free public database intended to serve as a resource for research on the immune response to SARS-CoV-2. A de-identified subject ID, COVID-19 status, age in years and sex were almost always included in the sample metadata. Subjects who had been exposed to COVID-19, were actively infected with it, or had recovered from it provided the deeply sampled blood TCRbeta repertoires that made up the dataset. Where available, HLA class I and class II types were taken from metadata supplied by the sample provider and were not determined by assay-based typing. Points the paper makes about the study in general: The quantity of clinical and demographic metadata differed by source and by participant and was supplied without curation.

From the cysteine up to the phenylalanine, the CDR3 has a length of 18 residues. Of the read, only the CDR3 DNA is kept; its 54 bases are in frame from base 1. The germline V gene yields SGHAT for CDR1 and FQNNGV for CDR2. V is pruned by 7 bases and J by 2 bases, leaving 14 bases of the junction without a gene match. The TCR was taken from a man between 35 and 55 years old with acute COVID-19. The specimen sequenced was PBMCs or T cells enriched from blood (not recorded which). The receptor chain draws on TRBV11-2 and TRBJ2-6; 7 junctional bases match TRBD2. CDR3 region: CASTRGGLVNTGANVLTF. The nucleotide sequence is TGTGCCAGCACCCGGGGAGGGCTAGTTAATACTGGGGCCAACGTCCTGACTTTC.